The T cell receptor beta chain described here comes from a study of cytomegalovirus exposure and HLA in healthy donors. General study points: In vitro experiments confirmed that a few CMV-associated chains were specific for CMV antigens. A later analysis linked a missense DCLRE1C variant to TCR beta V- and J-gene trimming.

Turning to this clone: Antigen: not known.

The donors were healthy bone marrow donors. Primers included in the PCR were 60 Vbeta and 13 Jbeta primers. In the authors' methods: Later, 80 million or so unique TCR beta chains were counted in an analysis, and roughly 11 million of them were shared. The data were produced by immunoSEQ multiplex PCR, yet TCRdb's version contains in-frame clones alone and is incomplete. For V, J and clone size, that table is used; D and trimming come from the DNA. The sample includes 110,000 or so clones, approximately 80% of them seen just once. Germline assignment: CDR1 SGDLS and CDR2 YYNGEE. The CDR3 is 18 amino acids. The trim removed 0 bases at V and 0 bases at J, leaving 9 bases unmatched.

The sequenced sample was PBMCs. This TCR was recovered from a woman aged 30 to 39 in good health and CMV-seropositive. V gene TRBV9 combines with J gene TRBJ1-2; 9 bases are a match to TRBD1. CDR3 sequence: CASSVGTGTGLSNYGYTF. Here the CDR3 DNA reads TGTGCCAGCAGCGTAGGGACCGGGACAGGGTTGTCTAACTATGGCTACACCTTC. The whole variable domain, filled in from reference TRBV9 and TRBJ1-2, reads DSGVTQTPKHLITATGQRVTLRCSPRSGDLSVYWYQQSLDQGLQFLIQYYNGEERAKGNILERFSAQQFPDLHSELNLSSLELGDSALYFCASSVGTGTGLSNYGYTFGSGTRLTVV.